This T cell receptor (beta chain) was recovered during a study of blood T cell repertoires in COVID-19. Across the whole study: There were acute and convalescent COVID-19 samples, and they came from the United States, Italy and Spain. Sample material is recorded as cDNA or gDNA derived from T cells, B-cell-depleted T cells, or PBMCs.

There are 14 residues in the CDR3. The ends were cut back, 5 bases at V and 8 bases at J, with 15 bases in the middle. The germline CDR1 and CDR2 sequences are SNHLY and FYNNEI. Profiled with immunoSEQ multiplex PCR; TCRdb holds only in-frame clones, not every one. The sample includes more than 150,000 clones, 80% to 90% of them seen just once. Specimen: peripheral blood. This rearrangement joins TRBV2 to TRBJ1-4; maybe TRBD1 (5 bases). This clonotype was obtained from a man between 65 and 85 years old with active or convalescent COVID-19. The CDR3 region is CASSRTRGEEKLFF. In DNA, the CDR3 is TGTGCCAGCAGTCGGACACGGGGGGAGGAAAAACTGTTTTTT.